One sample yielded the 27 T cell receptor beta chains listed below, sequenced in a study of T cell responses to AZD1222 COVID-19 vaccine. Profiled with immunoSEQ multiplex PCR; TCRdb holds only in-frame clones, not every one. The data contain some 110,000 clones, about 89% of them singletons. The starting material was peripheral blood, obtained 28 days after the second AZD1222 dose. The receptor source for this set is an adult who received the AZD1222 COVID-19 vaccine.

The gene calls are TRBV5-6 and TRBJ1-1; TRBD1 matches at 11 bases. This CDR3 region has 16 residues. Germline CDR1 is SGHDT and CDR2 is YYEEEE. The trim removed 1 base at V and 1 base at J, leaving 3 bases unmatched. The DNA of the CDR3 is TGTGCCAGCAGCTTGACTGGGACAGGGGGGAACACTGAAGCTTTCTTT. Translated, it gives CASSLTGTGGNTEAFF. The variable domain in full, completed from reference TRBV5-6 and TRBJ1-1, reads DAGVTQSPTHLIKTRGQQVTLRCSPKSGHDTVSWYQQALGQGPQFIFQYYEEEERQRGNFPDRFSGHQFPNYSSELNVNALLLGDSALYLCASSLTGTGGNTEAFFGQGTRLTVV.

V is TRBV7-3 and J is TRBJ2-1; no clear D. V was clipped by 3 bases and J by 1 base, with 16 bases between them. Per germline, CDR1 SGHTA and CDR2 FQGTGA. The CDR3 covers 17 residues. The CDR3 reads CASSFEARTLSYNEQFF. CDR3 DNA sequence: TGTGCCAGCAGCTTTGAGGCGAGGACGTTGTCCTACAATGAGCAGTTCTTC.

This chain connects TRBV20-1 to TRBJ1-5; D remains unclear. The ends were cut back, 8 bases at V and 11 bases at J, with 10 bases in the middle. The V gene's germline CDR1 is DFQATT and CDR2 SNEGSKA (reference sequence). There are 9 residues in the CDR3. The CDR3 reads CSPYNAQHF. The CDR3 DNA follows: TGCAGTCCGTACAATGCCCAGCATTTT.

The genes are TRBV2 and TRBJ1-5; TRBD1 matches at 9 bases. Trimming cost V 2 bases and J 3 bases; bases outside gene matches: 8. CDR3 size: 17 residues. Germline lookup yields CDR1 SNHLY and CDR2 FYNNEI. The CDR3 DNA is TGTGCCAGCAGTGAATATCGGACAGGGGCCTCCAATCAGCCCCAGCATTTT. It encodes CASSEYRTGASNQPQHF.

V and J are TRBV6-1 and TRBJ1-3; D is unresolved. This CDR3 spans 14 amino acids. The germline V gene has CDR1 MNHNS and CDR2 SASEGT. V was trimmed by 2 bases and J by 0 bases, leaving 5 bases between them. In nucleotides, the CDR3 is TGTGCCAGCAGTGAATTAAGCTCTGGAAACACCATATATTTT. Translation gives CASSELSSGNTIYF.

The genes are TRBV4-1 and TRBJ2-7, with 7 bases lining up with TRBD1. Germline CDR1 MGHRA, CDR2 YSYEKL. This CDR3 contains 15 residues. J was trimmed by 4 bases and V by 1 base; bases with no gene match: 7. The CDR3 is CASSQGYRGSYEQYF. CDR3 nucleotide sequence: TGCGCCAGCAGCCAAGGTTACAGGGGTTCGTACGAGCAGTACTTC.

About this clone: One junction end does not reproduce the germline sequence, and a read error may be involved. The CDR3 coding sequence is TGTGCCAGCAGAACCGTAGCGGGAGGGCCGCACTTC. Amino acid sequence: CASRTVAGGPHF. The chain recombines TRBV28 with TRBJ2-4; 11 bases are a match to TRBD2. The germline V gene encodes CDR1 MDHEN and CDR2 SYDVKM. The length of the CDR3 is 12 residues.

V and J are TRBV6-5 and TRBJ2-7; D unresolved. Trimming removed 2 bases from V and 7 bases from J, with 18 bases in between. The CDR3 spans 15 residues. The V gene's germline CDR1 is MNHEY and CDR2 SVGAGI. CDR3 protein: CASSYLDQPLREQYF. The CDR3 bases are TGTGCCAGCAGTTACCTAGACCAACCCCTACGGGAGCAGTACTTC.

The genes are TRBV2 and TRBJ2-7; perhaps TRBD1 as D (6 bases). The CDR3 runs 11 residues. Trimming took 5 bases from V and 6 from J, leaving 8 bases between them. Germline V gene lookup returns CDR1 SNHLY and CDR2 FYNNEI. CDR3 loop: CASSLGGEQYF. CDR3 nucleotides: TGTGCCAGCAGTTTAGGGGGCGAGCAGTACTTC.

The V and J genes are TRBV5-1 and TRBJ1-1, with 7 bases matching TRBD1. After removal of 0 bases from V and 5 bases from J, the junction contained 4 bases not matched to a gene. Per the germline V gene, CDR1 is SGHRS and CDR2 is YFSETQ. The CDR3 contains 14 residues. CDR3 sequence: CASSLGDSRTEAFF. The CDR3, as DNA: TGCGCCAGCAGCTTGGGGGACAGTCGGACTGAAGCTTTCTTT.

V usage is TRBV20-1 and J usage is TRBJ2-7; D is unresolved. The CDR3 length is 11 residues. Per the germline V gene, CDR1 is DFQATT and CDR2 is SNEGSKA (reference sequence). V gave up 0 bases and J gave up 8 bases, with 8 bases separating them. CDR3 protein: CSARDGRQQYF. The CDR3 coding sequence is TGCAGTGCTAGAGATGGACGTCAGCAGTACTTC.

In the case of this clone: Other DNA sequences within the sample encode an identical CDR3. DNA for the CDR3: TGTGCCAGCAGCTTAGCGGGGACAGGGGGCTTGACTGAAGCTTTCTTT. It codes for CASSLAGTGGLTEAFF. The chain uses TRBV7-8 and TRBJ1-1; TRBD1 matches at 12 bases. Germline trimming cut 0 bases from V and 5 bases from J; bases unmatched to any gene: 4. The length of the CDR3 is 16 residues. CDR1 is SGHVS and CDR2 is FQNEAQ in the germline V gene.

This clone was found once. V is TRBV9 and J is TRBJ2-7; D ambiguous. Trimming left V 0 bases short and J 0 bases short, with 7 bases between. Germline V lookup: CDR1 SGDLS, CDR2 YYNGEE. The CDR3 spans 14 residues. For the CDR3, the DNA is TGTGCCAGCAGCGTAGTCCCAGACTCCTACGAGCAGTACTTC. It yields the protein CASSVVPDSYEQYF.

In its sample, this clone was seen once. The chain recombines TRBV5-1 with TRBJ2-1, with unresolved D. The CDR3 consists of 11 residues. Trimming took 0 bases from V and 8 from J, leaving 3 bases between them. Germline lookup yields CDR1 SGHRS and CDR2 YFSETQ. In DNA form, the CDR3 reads TGCGCCAGCAGCTTGGCTTATGAGCAGTTCTTC. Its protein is CASSLAYEQFF.

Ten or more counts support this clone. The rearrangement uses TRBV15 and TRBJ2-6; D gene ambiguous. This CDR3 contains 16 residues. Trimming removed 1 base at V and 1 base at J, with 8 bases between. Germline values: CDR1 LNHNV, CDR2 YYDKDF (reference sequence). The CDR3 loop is CATSRVRDSGANVLTF. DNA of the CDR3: TGTGCCACCAGCAGAGTTAGAGATTCTGGGGCCAACGTCCTGACTTTC.

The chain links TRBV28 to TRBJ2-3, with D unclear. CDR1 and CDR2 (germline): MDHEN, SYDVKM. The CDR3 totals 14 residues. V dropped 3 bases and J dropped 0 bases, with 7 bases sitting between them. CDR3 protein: CASSLPVSTDTQYF. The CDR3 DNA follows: TGTGCCAGCAGTTTGCCAGTGAGCACAGATACGCAGTATTTT. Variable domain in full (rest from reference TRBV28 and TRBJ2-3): DVKVTQSSRYLVKRTGEKVFLECVQDMDHENMFWYRQDPGLGLRLIYFSYDVKMKEKGDIPEGYSVSREKKERFSLILESASTNQTSMYLCASSLPVSTDTQYFGPGTRLTVL.

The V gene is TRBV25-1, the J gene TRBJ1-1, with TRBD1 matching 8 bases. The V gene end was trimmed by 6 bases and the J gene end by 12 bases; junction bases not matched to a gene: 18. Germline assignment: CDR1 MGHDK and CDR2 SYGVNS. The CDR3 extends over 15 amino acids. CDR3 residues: CASRPPWGSDRGSFF. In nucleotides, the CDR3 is TGTGCCAGCAGGCCCCCCTGGGGGAGTGACAGGGGATCTTTCTTT.

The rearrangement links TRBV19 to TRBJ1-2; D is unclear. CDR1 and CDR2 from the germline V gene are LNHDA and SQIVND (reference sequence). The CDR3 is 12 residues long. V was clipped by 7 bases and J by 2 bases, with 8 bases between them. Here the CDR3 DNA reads TGTGCCAGTACGGTCGGAAACTATGGCTACACCTTC. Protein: CASTVGNYGYTF. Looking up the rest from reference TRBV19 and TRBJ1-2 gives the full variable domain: DGGITQSPKYLFRKEGQNVTLSCEQNLNHDAMYWYRQDPGQGLRLIYYSQIVNDFQKGDIAEGYSVSREKKESFPLTVTSAQKNPTAFYLCASTVGNYGYTFGSGTRLTVV.

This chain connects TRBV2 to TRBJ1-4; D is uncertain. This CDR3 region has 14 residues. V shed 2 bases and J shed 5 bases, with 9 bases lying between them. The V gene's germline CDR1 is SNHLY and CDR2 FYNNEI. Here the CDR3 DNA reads TGTGCCAGCAGTGAACGGAGCGGGAATGAAAAACTGTTTTTT. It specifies CASSERSGNEKLFF.

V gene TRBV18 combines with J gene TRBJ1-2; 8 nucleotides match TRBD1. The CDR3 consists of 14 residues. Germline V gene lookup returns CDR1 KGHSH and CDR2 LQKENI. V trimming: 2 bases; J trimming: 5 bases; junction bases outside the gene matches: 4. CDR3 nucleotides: TGTGCCAGCTCACCAGACAGGGGAGGGTATGGCTACACCTTC. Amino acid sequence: CASSPDRGGYGYTF.

CDR3 region: CASSRGEGNTEAFF. CDR3 bases: TGTGCCAGCTCCCGTGGCGAGGGGAACACTGAAGCTTTCTTT. The rearrangement links TRBV18 to TRBJ1-1; D is undetermined. V was clipped by 6 bases and J by 1 base, with 12 bases between them. Germline CDR1 reads KGHSH; CDR2 reads LQKENI. The CDR3 runs to 14 residues.

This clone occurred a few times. The CDR3 DNA reads TGTGCCAGCAGTGAAAGTTACAATGAGCAGTTCTTC. It specifies CASSESYNEQFF. The rearrangement joins TRBV6-1 to TRBJ2-1; D unclear. The CDR3 is made up of 12 amino acids. The germline V and J ends were trimmed by 2 bases and 4 bases, with 3 bases remaining between them. Germline CDR1 and CDR2: MNHNS and SASEGT.

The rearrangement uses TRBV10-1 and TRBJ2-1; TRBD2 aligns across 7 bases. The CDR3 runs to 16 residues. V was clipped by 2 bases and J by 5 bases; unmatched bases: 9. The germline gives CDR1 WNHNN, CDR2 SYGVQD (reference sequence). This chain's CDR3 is CASSERWEGRDNEQFF. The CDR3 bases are TGCGCCAGCAGTGAGCGTTGGGAGGGTAGGGACAATGAGCAGTTCTTC.

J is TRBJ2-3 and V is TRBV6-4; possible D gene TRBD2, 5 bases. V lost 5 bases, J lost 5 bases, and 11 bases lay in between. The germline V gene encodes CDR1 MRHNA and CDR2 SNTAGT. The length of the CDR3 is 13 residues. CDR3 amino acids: CASSWQSGDTQYF. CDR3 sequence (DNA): TGTGCCAGCAGTTGGCAGAGCGGAGATACGCAGTATTTT.

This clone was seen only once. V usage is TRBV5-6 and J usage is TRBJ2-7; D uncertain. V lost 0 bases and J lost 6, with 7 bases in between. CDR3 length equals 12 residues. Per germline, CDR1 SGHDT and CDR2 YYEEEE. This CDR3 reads CASSLGRTEQYF. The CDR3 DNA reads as TGTGCCAGCAGCTTGGGCAGGACCGAGCAGTACTTC.

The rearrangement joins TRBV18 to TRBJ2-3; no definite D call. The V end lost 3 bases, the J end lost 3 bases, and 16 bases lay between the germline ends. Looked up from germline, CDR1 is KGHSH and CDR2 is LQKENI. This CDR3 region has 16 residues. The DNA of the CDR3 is TGTGCCAGCTCACCCTATCAGTTGGACGGGACAGATACGCAGTATTTT. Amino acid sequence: CASSPYQLDGTDTQYF.

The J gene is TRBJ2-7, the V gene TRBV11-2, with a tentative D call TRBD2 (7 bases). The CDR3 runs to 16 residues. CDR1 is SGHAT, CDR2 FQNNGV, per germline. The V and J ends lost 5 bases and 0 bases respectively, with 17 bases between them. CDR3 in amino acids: CASSPGGGRSSYEQYF. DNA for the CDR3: TGTGCCAGCAGCCCCGGCGGGGGCAGGAGCTCCTACGAGCAGTACTTC.